A single sample gave rise to the 8 T cell receptor beta chains below, sequenced in a study of neurological immune-mediated disorders. One entry per CDR3 protein results from TCRdb running MiXCR on the 5' RACE reads. The sample gives 100,000 or so distinct CDR3 sequences, 3.5% of which show up once; roughly 6% is in the top ten. Sequenced: PBMCs. These receptors came from a woman younger than 30 with multiple sclerosis.

The table lists this clonotype with many counts. This rearrangement joins TRBV10-3 to TRBJ1-1, with TRBD1 matching over 7 bases. CDR3 size: 12 residues. The germline gives CDR1 ENHRY, CDR2 SYGVKD. The V and J ends lost 8 bases and 6 bases, in that order; junction bases with no gene match: 6. CDR3 sequence reads: CAIGTTGSEAFF. CDR3 bases: TGTGCCATCGGTACGACAGGGTCTGAAGCTTTCTTT.

At least ten counts were recorded for this clonotype. The chain employs TRBV6-2 or TRBV6-3 and TRBJ2-7; D ambiguous. The CDR3 loop spans 13 amino acids. CDR1 MNHEY and CDR2 SVGEGT come from the germline V gene. The V gene lost 4 bases and the J gene lost 5 bases, with 12 bases spanning the gap. This CDR3 is CASSSPPLDEQYF. CDR3 in DNA: TGTGCCAGCAGTTCCCCCCCTCTGGACGAGCAGTACTTC.

This clonotype was observed many times. J is TRBJ1-1 and V is TRBV12-3 or TRBV12-4; D perhaps matches TRBD1 (6 bases). This CDR3 region has 13 residues. The V end lost 10 bases, the J end lost 1 base, and 13 bases lay between the germline ends. The CDR3 here is CANSDRANTEAFF. Written as DNA, the CDR3 is TGTGCCAATTCGGACAGAGCGAACACTGAAGCTTTCTTT.

In this sample, this clonotype turned up a few times. The chain carries TRBV5-6 and TRBJ2-1; a weak D match, TRBD2 (5 bases). The CDR3 consists of 13 residues. Trimming pared 2 bases from V and 4 bases from J, leaving 7 bases between. Germline CDR1 SGHDT, CDR2 YYEEEE. The CDR3, as DNA: TGTGCCAGCAGCTTCGACTATTACAATGAGCAGTTCTTC. It is translated as CASSFDYYNEQFF.

This clonotype was detected ten times or more. V usage is TRBV12-3 or TRBV12-4 and J usage is TRBJ2-1; D is uncertain. This CDR3 region has 13 residues. Trimming shortened V by 7 bases and J by 0 bases, and 7 bases separated the two germline ends. For the CDR3, the DNA is TGTGCCAGCAACCCGAGCTCCTACAATGAGCAGTTCTTC. Translated, it gives CASNPSSYNEQFF.

This clonotype was detected many times. This chain uses TRBV7-3 with TRBJ2-1, with TRBD2 as a possible D gene (5 bases). Germline-derived CDR1 and CDR2 are SGHTA and FQGTGA. This CDR3 has 14 amino acids. Trimming stripped 5 bases from V and 1 base from J, with 9 bases between. The CDR3 sequence is CASSPPGSYNEQFF. As DNA, the CDR3 is TGTGCCAGCAGCCCTCCGGGGTCCTACAATGAGCAGTTCTTC.

This clonotype was seen many times. This chain connects TRBV28 to TRBJ1-2; the D gene is possibly TRBD1 (5 bases). The germline CDR1 and CDR2 sequences are MDHEN and SYDVKM. V lost 6 bases to trimming and J lost 4 bases, with 15 bases between them. This CDR3 has 14 residues. The CDR3: CASRPPAGIYGYTF. The CDR3 nucleotides are TGTGCCAGCAGGCCTCCAGCAGGGATCTATGGCTACACCTTC.

This clonotype came up a few times. J is TRBJ2-1 and V is TRBV10-3; 12 bases align to TRBD2. Losses at the gene ends were 10 bases for V and 10 bases for J; bases not matched to a gene: 20. The CDR3 sequence is 17 residues long. Germline V CDR1 and CDR2: ENHRY, SYGVKD. The CDR3 protein is CARSQEWTSGKVGEQFF. The DNA for the CDR3 is TGTGCCAGGAGCCAAGAATGGACTAGCGGGAAAGTGGGGGAGCAGTTCTTC.